What follows describes a single TCR beta chain. Sequencing was performed with immunoSEQ multiplex PCR; in TCRdb, only in-frame clones are kept and a portion is missing. The sample lists tens of thousands of clones, around nine tenths occurring once. Trimming stripped 3 bases from V and 7 bases from J, with 9 bases between. CDR1 is PRHDT, CDR2 FYEKMQ, per germline (reference sequence). The CDR3 has 13 residues. The data are from a study of T cell changes during pregnancy in multiple sclerosis. This TCR came from a female donor with multiple sclerosis, enrolled in a pregnancy study. Sequencing used CD8+ T cells from peripheral blood mononuclear cells, obtained before pregnancy. This sequence joins TRBV13 and TRBJ1-4, with a possible D match to TRBD1 (6 bases). CDR3 DNA sequence: TGTGCCAGCAGCTTCATGGGGGCTGAAAAACTGTTTTTT. Translated: CASSFMGAEKLFF.